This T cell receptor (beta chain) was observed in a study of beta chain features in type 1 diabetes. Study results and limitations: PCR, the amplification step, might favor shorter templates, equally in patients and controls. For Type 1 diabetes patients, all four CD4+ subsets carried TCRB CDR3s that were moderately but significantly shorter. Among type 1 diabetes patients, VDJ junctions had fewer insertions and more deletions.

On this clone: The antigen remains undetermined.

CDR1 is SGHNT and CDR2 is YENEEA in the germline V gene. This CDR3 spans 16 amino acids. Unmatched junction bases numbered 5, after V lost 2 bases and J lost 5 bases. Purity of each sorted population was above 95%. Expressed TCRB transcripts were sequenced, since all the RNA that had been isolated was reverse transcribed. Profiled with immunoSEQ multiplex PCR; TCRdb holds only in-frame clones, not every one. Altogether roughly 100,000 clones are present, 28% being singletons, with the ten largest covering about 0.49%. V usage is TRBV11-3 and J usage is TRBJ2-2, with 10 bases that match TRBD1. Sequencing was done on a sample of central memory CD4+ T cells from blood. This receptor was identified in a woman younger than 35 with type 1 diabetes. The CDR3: CASSLRGTGVTGELFF. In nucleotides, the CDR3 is TGTGCCAGCAGCTTACGGGGGACAGGGGTAACCGGGGAGCTGTTTTTT.